The clone carrying this T cell receptor (beta chain) has a count of ten or more. What it binds is not known. The entry originates in a study of blood T cells in healthy people across ages. Study at large: Template switching captured about one barcoded beta molecule per two T cells.

The people who gave samples were healthy Caucasians from Russia, aged roughly 6 to 100. The V and J ends lost 7 bases and 0 bases, in that order; junction bases with no gene match: 5. The length of the CDR3 is 14 residues. Germline loops: CDR1 SQVTM, CDR2 ANQGSEA. The study's findings and limits: Expanded clonotype shifts may have been confounded, as the donors had an unknown CMV status.

Primed by a sample-barcoded 5' primer and a J-beta primer mix, a second PCR proceeded for about 7 to 12 cycles. Every sample returned 2.5 million or more CDR3-containing paired-end reads. TCRdb reanalysed the 5' RACE reads using MiXCR and keeps one entry per CDR3 protein. Here the sample spans under 800,000 distinct CDR3 sequences, around a fifth being singletons. The receptor was isolated from a man between 65 and 85 years old in good health. The sample comprised blood. The J gene is TRBJ2-3, the V gene TRBV29-1; TRBD2 aligns across 9 bases. The CDR3, as DNA: TGCAGCGCTGCACTAGCGGGTAGCACAGATACGCAGTATTTT. Translating it yields CSAALAGSTDTQYF.